The 19 T cell receptor beta chains in this list originate from one sample, sequenced in a study of identical twins. One entry per CDR3 protein results from TCRdb running MiXCR on the 5' RACE reads. This table holds about 220,000 distinct CDR3 sequences, 7.5% found once. The sample was also reused in another study, on yellow fever vaccine responses in identical twins.

The sample was memory (CD45RO+) T cells sorted from blood. Receptors were obtained from a woman aged 18-29 years in good health.

This sequence joins TRBV20-1 and TRBJ2-3, with a possible D match to TRBD1 (8 bases). Trimming took 6 bases from V and 6 from J, leaving 19 bases between them. Germline CDR1 DFQATT, CDR2 SNEGSKA (reference sequence). This CDR3 has 14 residues. In DNA, the CDR3 is TGCAGTGCCAAGACTAGCACAGGGGGGGATACGCAGTATTTT. Protein: CSAKTSTGGDTQYF.

This clonotype was counted a few times. The rearrangement uses TRBV4-1 and TRBJ1-5; maybe TRBD1 (5 bases). The CDR3 is made up of 16 amino acids. Per the germline V gene, CDR1 is MGHRA and CDR2 is YSYEKL. Trimming shortened V by 4 bases and J by 0 bases, and 13 bases separated the two germline ends. The CDR3 DNA reads TGCGCCAGCAGCCCCAGTTCCGGGGGTAGCAATCAGCCCCAGCATTTT. The encoded protein is CASSPSSGGSNQPQHF.

Ten or more counts support this clonotype. The chain recombines TRBV10-3 with TRBJ1-5, with D possibly being TRBD1 (5 bases). This CDR3 contains 15 residues. Trimming removed 2 bases from V and 7 bases from J, with 15 bases in between. Germline CDR1 reads ENHRY; CDR2 reads SYGVKD. As DNA, the CDR3 is TGTGCCATCAGTGAGGGGACGGACTCTATGCAGCCCCAGCATTTT. Translation gives CAISEGTDSMQPQHF.

The table lists this clonotype with many counts. The rearrangement uses TRBV6-2 or TRBV6-3 and TRBJ2-7, with D possibly being TRBD2 (6 bases). This CDR3 comprises 15 residues. The V and J ends lost 2 bases and 4 bases respectively, with 15 bases between them. In germline, CDR1 is MNHEY, CDR2 SVGEGT. CDR3 sequence: CASSYPGGSGYEQYF. The CDR3 region has the DNA TGTGCCAGCAGTTACCCAGGTGGTAGCGGATACGAGCAGTACTTC.

The V and J genes are TRBV5-1 and TRBJ2-5; a possible D gene is TRBD2 (5 bases). The V and J ends lost 1 base and 5 bases respectively, with 9 bases between them. Germline V gene data show CDR1 as SGHRS and CDR2 as YFSETQ. The CDR3 contains 13 residues. Written as DNA, the CDR3 is TGCGCCAGCAGCTTGCCGGGGATGGAGACCCAGTACTTC. The encoded protein is CASSLPGMETQYF.

This clonotype was seen a handful of times. The chain is built from TRBV4-2 and TRBJ2-1; 13 bases line up with TRBD2. Losses at the gene ends were 1 base for V and 8 bases for J; bases not matched to a gene: 8. Germline V gene sequence: CDR1 LGHNA, CDR2 YNFKEQ. The CDR3 totals 17 residues. The CDR3 nucleotides are TGTGCCAGCAGCCAAGGAGTTGGGACTAGCGGGGAAGATGAGCAGTTCTTC. It translates to CASSQGVGTSGEDEQFF.

This chain links TRBV4-2 with TRBJ1-2; no firm D call. Germline V gene data show CDR1 as LGHNA and CDR2 as YNFKEQ. Deletions cut 0 bases from V and 5 bases from J, with 7 bases between. This CDR3 has 13 amino acids. CDR3 nucleotides: TGTGCCAGCAGCCAAGAAAGGTTTTATGGCTACACCTTC. This encodes CASSQERFYGYTF.

In its sample, this clonotype was seen many times. The rearrangement uses TRBV20-1 and TRBJ1-6, with D unresolved. Trimming removed 0 bases at V and 14 bases at J, with 14 bases between. Germline CDR1 and CDR2: DFQATT and SNEGSKA (reference sequence). The CDR3 is made up of 13 amino acids. The CDR3 DNA sequence: TGCAGTGCTAGAGATCCCCAATCATCAACCCTCCACTTT. Translating it yields CSARDPQSSTLHF.

The CDR3 coding sequence is TGTGCCAGCAGCGCCCGACAGGGCCAGGGGTCACCCCTCCACTTT. Translating it yields CASSARQGQGSPLHF. The V gene is TRBV7-2, the J gene TRBJ1-6; 7 bases fit TRBD1. With V trimmed by 5 bases and J by 10 bases, 11 bases remained unmatched. Germline values: CDR1 SGHTA, CDR2 FQGNSA. CDR3 size: 15 residues.

About this clonotype itself: A much more abundant neighbour one base away suggests this may be a read error. The conserved closing phenylalanine or tryptophan is absent in this CDR3, likely reflecting a read error. The rearrangement uses TRBV12-3 or TRBV12-4 and TRBJ2-7; the match to TRBD1 covers 7 bases. V shed 2 bases, J shed 4 bases, and the junction held 14 bases outside the gene matches. This CDR3 is 17 amino acids long. Here the CDR3 DNA reads TGTGCCAGCAGTTTAAAGGGGGCGGCGGACCGGGGATACGAGCAGTACTCC. Amino acids: CASSLKGAADRGYEQYS.

This clonotype has just a few counts. The genes are TRBV6-6 and TRBJ1-4, with D perhaps TRBD1 (5 bases). V dropped 8 bases and J dropped 7 bases, with 14 bases sitting between them. The CDR3 spans 13 residues. CDR1 is MNHNY, CDR2 SVGAGI, per germline (reference sequence). The CDR3 region is CASEAGVVEKLFF. The CDR3 region has the DNA TGTGCCAGCGAGGCGGGGGTGGTTGAAAAACTGTTTTTT.

V usage is TRBV7-2 and J usage is TRBJ2-5, with 8 bases identical to TRBD1. Germline values: CDR1 SGHTA, CDR2 FQGNSA. Trimming at V came to 5 bases and at J to 5 bases, leaving 16 bases not matched to a gene. The CDR3 spans 17 residues. CDR3 sequence (DNA): TGTGCCAGCAGCCTACAGACAGGGGCACGGCCAGAGGAGACCCAGTACTTC. Translating gives CASSLQTGARPEETQYF.

This clonotype was observed many times. The chain links TRBV7-2 to TRBJ1-1; the D is unclear. The CDR3 runs 13 residues. Trimming stripped 5 bases from V and 0 bases from J, with 7 bases between. Germline lookup yields CDR1 SGHTA and CDR2 FQGNSA. The CDR3 region is CASSTTVNTEAFF. As DNA, the CDR3 is TGTGCCAGCAGCACGACGGTGAACACTGAAGCTTTCTTT.

J is TRBJ1-2 and V is TRBV7-8; D uncertain. Germline V gene sequence: CDR1 SGHVS, CDR2 FQNEAQ. The CDR3 contains 11 residues. V lost 2 bases and J 7 bases, leaving 5 bases between the germline ends. This chain's CDR3 is CASSLISGYTF. The CDR3 region has the DNA TGTGCCAGCAGCTTAATATCTGGCTACACCTTC.

This clonotype was seen many times. This chain connects TRBV10-3 to TRBJ1-2; no reliable D call. Trimming took off 10 bases at V and 2 bases at J, with 20 bases between the two ends. The CDR3 contains 15 residues. Germline-derived CDR1 and CDR2 are ENHRY and SYGVKD. CDR3 sequence: CASKPPSPSNYGYTF. DNA of the CDR3: TGTGCCAGCAAGCCCCCCAGCCCCTCAAACTATGGCTACACCTTC.

In its sample, this clonotype was seen many times. The genes are TRBV7-3 and TRBJ2-1; TRBD2 aligns across 9 bases. The CDR3 has 16 amino acids. Trimming took 5 bases from V and 3 from J; bases not matched to a gene: 8. Germline V gene lookup returns CDR1 SGHTA and CDR2 FQGTGA. The CDR3 region has the DNA TGTGCCAGCAGCCCTAGCGGGGCAGGGTACTACAATGAGCAGTTCTTC. Translation gives CASSPSGAGYYNEQFF.

This clonotype was detected ten times or more. CDR3 DNA: TGTGCCAGCAGCCAATTCTCGGGCCTTCGGTACGAGCAGTACTTC. It translates to CASSQFSGLRYEQYF. The V and J genes are TRBV14 and TRBJ2-7, with D unclear. The CDR3 totals 15 residues. From germline, CDR1 is SGHDN and CDR2 FVKESK. Trimming took off 2 bases at V and 4 bases at J, with 15 bases between the two ends.

This clonotype was recorded many times. The chain links TRBV5-1 to TRBJ2-3, with TRBD1 matching 12 bases. The CDR3 totals 19 residues. Germline CDR1 is SGHRS and CDR2 is YFSETQ. J was trimmed by 0 bases and V by 4 bases; bases with no gene match: 12. In nucleotides, the CDR3 is TGCGCCAGCAGCCTACGGGGACAGGGGGCGTTTGCTAGCACAGATACGCAGTATTTT. Protein sequence: CASSLRGQGAFASTDTQYF.

This clonotype occurred a few times. The chain couples TRBV6-1 to TRBJ2-5, with 10 bases aligning to TRBD2. V was clipped by 7 bases and J by 0 bases; unmatched bases: 11. CDR3 length equals 17 residues. Germline-derived CDR1 and CDR2 are MNHNS and SASEGT. The CDR3 region is CASNPSGSWGHQETQYF. CDR3 sequence (DNA): TGTGCCAGCAACCCTAGCGGGAGTTGGGGACACCAAGAGACCCAGTACTTC.